Listed here are 25 T cell receptor beta chains from one sample, sequenced in a study of blood T cell repertoires in COVID-19. Data came from immunoSEQ multiplex PCR; TCRdb stores just in-frame clones and leaves some out. This sample yields 46,000 or so clones, of which approximately 85% are seen a single time; around 30% belongs to the top ten. Source material: peripheral blood. These receptors were taken from a woman older than 75 with COVID-19, enrolled during active disease.

This chain connects TRBV28 to TRBJ1-2; the D is unclear. Between the trimmed V and J ends, which lost 6 bases and 0 bases, there was a span of 8 bases. This CDR3 spans 13 amino acids. CDR1 is MDHEN, CDR2 SYDVKM, per germline. CDR3 sequence: CASSITANYGYTF. CDR3 coding DNA: TGTGCCAGCAGCATAACAGCTAACTATGGCTACACCTTC.

The chain recombines TRBV15 with TRBJ1-5, with no clear D. The ends were cut back, 1 base at V and 2 bases at J, with 15 bases in the middle. This CDR3 spans 17 amino acids. CDR1 is LNHNV, CDR2 YYDKDF, per germline (reference sequence). CDR3 in DNA: TGTGCCACCAGCAGAGCTACCGGGGTCGTAGGCAATCAGCCCCAGCATTTT. Protein product: CATSRATGVVGNQPQHF. Together with reference TRBV15 and TRBJ1-5, the CDR3 gives the full variable domain: DAMVIQNPRYQVTQFGKPVTLSCSQTLNHNVMYWYQQKSSQAPKLLFHYYDKDFNNEADTPDNFQSRRPNTSFCFLDIRSPGLGDTAMYLCATSRATGVVGNQPQHFGDGTRLSIL.

The chain joins TRBV29-1 to TRBJ2-3, with TRBD2 matching 11 bases. The ends lost 1 base at V and 0 bases at J; junction bases unmatched: 9. Germline loops: CDR1 SQVTM, CDR2 ANQGSEA. This CDR3 is built from 18 residues. The CDR3 loop is CSVEGFTGTSGSTDTQYF. CDR3 coding DNA: TGCAGCGTTGAAGGGTTCACCGGGACTAGCGGCAGCACAGATACGCAGTATTTT.

The chain combines TRBV11-3 with TRBJ2-2; D unclear. There are 12 residues in the CDR3. V lost 2 bases and J 9 bases, leaving 7 bases between the germline ends. From germline, CDR1 is SGHNT and CDR2 YENEEA. This chain's CDR3 is CASSLKSRELFF. CDR3 DNA sequence: TGTGCCAGCAGCTTAAAGAGTCGGGAGCTGTTTTTT.

The chain recombines TRBV27 with TRBJ1-2; 8 positions match TRBD1. CDR3 length: 14 residues. V was clipped by 5 bases and J by 8 bases; unmatched bases: 10. Germline-derived CDR1 and CDR2 are MNHEY and SMNVEV (reference sequence). CDR3 DNA sequence: TGTGCCAGCAGTCCATGGGACAGGTTGGGAGGCTACACCTTC. Translating gives CASSPWDRLGGYTF.

This clone was found a few times. The chain is built from TRBV18 and TRBJ1-1, with no clear D. Trimming left V 3 bases short and J 1 base short, with 9 bases between. CDR3 length: 14 amino acids. Germline V gene sequence: CDR1 KGHSH, CDR2 LQKENI. DNA for the CDR3: TGTGCCAGCTCACCCTACCGAACGAACACTGAAGCTTTCTTT. Its translation: CASSPYRTNTEAFF.

This clone was counted a single time. The CDR3 loop is CASSFRLAEHQFF. CDR3 bases: TGTGCCAGCAGCTTCCGACTAGCGGAGCACCAGTTCTTC. The J gene is TRBJ2-1, the V gene TRBV5-6; 9 bases align to TRBD2. This CDR3 has 13 amino acids. The germline gives CDR1 SGHDT, CDR2 YYEEEE. Trimming at V came to 2 bases and at J to 13 bases, leaving 7 bases not matched to a gene. Based on the CDR3 plus reference TRBV5-6 and TRBJ2-1, the full variable domain is DAGVTQSPTHLIKTRGQQVTLRCSPKSGHDTVSWYQQALGQGPQFIFQYYEEEERQRGNFPDRFSGHQFPNYSSELNVNALLLGDSALYLCASSFRLAEHQFFGPGTRLTVL.

This clone has a count of ten or more. The J gene is TRBJ2-2, the V gene TRBV7-3, with TRBD2 as a possible D gene (7 bases). Trimming took 4 bases from V and 0 from J, leaving 9 bases between them. Germline V lookup: CDR1 SGHTA, CDR2 FQGTGA. The CDR3 extends over 15 amino acids. The CDR3 region has the DNA TGTGCCAGCAGCTGGCGGGGGCCGAACACCGGGGAGCTGTTTTTT. Translated: CASSWRGPNTGELFF. Filled out from reference TRBV7-3 and TRBJ2-2, the complete variable domain reads GAGVSQTPSNKVTEKGKYVELRCDPISGHTALYWYRQSLGQGPEFLIYFQGTGAADDSGLPNDRFFAVRPEGSVSTLKIQRTERGDSAVYLCASSWRGPNTGELFFGEGSRLTVL.

The J gene is TRBJ2-7, the V gene TRBV19; no clear D gene. Trimming removed 0 bases at V and 2 bases at J, with 17 bases between. The CDR3 is 17 residues long. Germline CDR1 LNHDA, CDR2 SQIVND (reference sequence). CDR3 protein: CASSIDLVQCPPYEQYF. The CDR3 bases are TGTGCCAGTAGTATAGATTTGGTTCAGTGCCCCCCCTACGAGCAGTACTTC.

This clone came up a few times. The gene calls are TRBV7-3 and TRBJ2-7; possibly TRBD2 for D (5 bases). This CDR3 comprises 13 residues. CDR1 is SGHTA, CDR2 FQGTGA, per germline. Trimming removed 2 bases from V and 6 bases from J, with 11 bases in between. DNA for the CDR3: TGTGCCAGCAGCTTAGACTATACTTCCGAGCAGTACTTC. Translated, it gives CASSLDYTSEQYF.

This CDR3 reads CASSRGEIANEKLFF. The CDR3 DNA is TGTGCCAGCAGTCGGGGAGAAATTGCTAATGAAAAACTGTTTTTT. The rearrangement links TRBV25-1 to TRBJ1-4; D unclear. Trimming cost V 5 bases and J 3 bases, with 13 bases left between them. Germline-derived CDR1 and CDR2 are MGHDK and SYGVNS. The CDR3 is made up of 15 amino acids.

This clone turned up a few times. The chain couples TRBV4-2 to TRBJ2-7; 7 bases fit TRBD2. V dropped 0 bases and J dropped 4; count of bases not matched to a gene: 9. CDR1 and CDR2 (germline): LGHNA, YNFKEQ. CDR3 length: 16 amino acids. CDR3 sequence: CASSQDLGLPVYEQYF. In DNA form, the CDR3 reads TGTGCCAGCAGCCAAGATCTGGGACTACCGGTATACGAGCAGTACTTC.

V is TRBV6-5 and J is TRBJ1-6; 9 positions match TRBD1. The germline V gene encodes CDR1 MNHEY and CDR2 SVGAGI. The V and J ends lost 2 bases and 9 bases, in that order; junction bases with no gene match: 8. The CDR3 consists of 16 residues. CDR3 nucleotide sequence: TGTGCCAGCAGTTACGAGACAGGGGGTACAAGTTCACCCCTCCACTTT. It is translated as CASSYETGGTSSPLHF.

This clone was counted between two and nine times. The chain is built from TRBV5-6 and TRBJ1-2; 9 bases map to TRBD1. V lost 4 bases, J lost 5 bases, and 9 bases stayed unmatched. The V gene's germline CDR1 is SGHDT and CDR2 YYEEEE. The CDR3 consists of 15 residues. DNA of the CDR3: TGTGCCAGCAGCCCGGGGACAGGGATGGGTTATGGCTACACCTTC. As protein: CASSPGTGMGYGYTF.

The genes are TRBV5-4 and TRBJ2-6; possibly TRBD1 for D (6 bases). Trimming pared 4 bases from V and 0 bases from J, leaving 14 bases between. Germline V gene lookup returns CDR1 SGHNT and CDR2 YYREEE (reference sequence). This CDR3 is built from 17 residues. CDR3 nucleotide sequence: TGTGCCAGCAGCCTCCCACAGGGAGCCTCTGGGGCCAACGTCCTGACTTTC. Encoded protein: CASSLPQGASGANVLTF.

The chain joins TRBV2 to TRBJ2-7, with D uncertain. The CDR3 consists of 12 residues. V lost 5 bases to trimming and J lost 3 bases, with 8 bases between them. CDR1 is SNHLY, CDR2 FYNNEI, per germline. The DNA of the CDR3 is TGTGCCAGCAGTACCGTACTCTACGAGCAGTACTTC. It specifies CASSTVLYEQYF.

The V and J genes are TRBV7-9 and TRBJ1-1; D perhaps matches TRBD1 (5 bases). The CDR3 length is 15 residues. V was pared by 1 base and J by 4 bases, with 13 bases between. Germline values: CDR1 SEHNR, CDR2 FQNEAQ (reference sequence). The CDR3 spells CASSLGFARATEAFF. The CDR3 nucleotides read TGTGCCAGCAGCTTAGGTTTCGCCAGGGCCACTGAAGCTTTCTTT. Drawing the rest from reference TRBV7-9 and TRBJ1-1, the complete variable domain is DTGVSQNPRHKITKRGQNVTFRCDPISEHNRLYWYRQTLGQGPEFLTYFQNEAQLEKSRLLSDRFSAERPKGSFSTLEIQRTEQGDSAMYLCASSLGFARATEAFFGQGTRLTVV.

The chain is built from TRBV7-2 and TRBJ2-5, with a weak D call TRBD2 (5 bases). Germline loops: CDR1 SGHTA, CDR2 FQGNSA. CDR3 length: 15 amino acids. V shed 3 bases and J shed 1 base, with 12 bases lying between them. CDR3 in amino acids: CASSFNKGSQETQYF. CDR3 DNA sequence: TGTGCCAGCAGCTTTAATAAAGGGAGCCAAGAGACCCAGTACTTC.

The V call is TRBV28, the J call TRBJ2-5, with a possible D match to TRBD1 (8 bases). CDR3 length: 17 residues. V lost 5 bases and J 2 bases, leaving 21 bases between the germline ends. Per the germline V gene, CDR1 is MDHEN and CDR2 is SYDVKM. CDR3 DNA sequence: TGTGCCAGCAGTCCTCCAGGGGGCGGGGGCCGTCAAGAGACCCAGTACTTC. Protein: CASSPPGGGGRQETQYF.

The chain couples TRBV5-1 to TRBJ2-7, with 9 bases matching TRBD2. This CDR3 spans 16 amino acids. From germline, CDR1 is SGHRS and CDR2 YFSETQ. The trim removed 2 bases at V and 4 bases at J, leaving 10 bases unmatched. The CDR3 is CASSLGLAQNGYEQYF. The CDR3 region has the DNA TGCGCCAGCAGCTTAGGACTAGCGCAAAATGGGTACGAGCAGTACTTC. The full variable domain, its missing parts supplied by reference TRBV5-1 and TRBJ2-7, is KAGVTQTPRYLIKTRGQQVTLSCSPISGHRSVSWYQQTPGQGLQFLFEYFSETQRNKGNFPGRFSGRQFSNSRSEMNVSTLELGDSALYLCASSLGLAQNGYEQYFGPGTRLTVT.

The V gene is TRBV6-1, the J gene TRBJ2-7, with TRBD1 matching over 8 bases. CDR1 and CDR2 (germline): MNHNS, SASEGT. The J segment lost 1 base and the V segment lost 4 bases, leaving 9 bases of the junction unmatched. This CDR3 spans 16 amino acids. The CDR3 sequence is CASSGGPGQGSYEQYF. The DNA for the CDR3 is TGTGCCAGCAGTGGGGGGCCAGGACAGGGATCCTACGAGCAGTACTTC.

The chain uses TRBV27 and TRBJ1-4; TRBD1 aligns across 7 bases. This CDR3 has 14 residues. CDR1 is MNHEY and CDR2 is SMNVEV in the germline V gene (reference sequence). V was clipped by 6 bases and J by 8 bases; unmatched bases: 9. Here the CDR3 reads CASSSGTVREKLFF. The CDR3 DNA reads TGTGCCAGCAGCTCCGGGACAGTGAGGGAAAAACTGTTTTTT.

V usage is TRBV7-2 and J usage is TRBJ1-6, with unresolved D. The length of the CDR3 is 17 residues. Germline assignment: CDR1 SGHTA and CDR2 FQGNSA. Trimming took 0 bases from V and 0 from J, leaving 9 bases between them. The CDR3 DNA follows: TGTGCCAGCAGCTTAGCGTCAGGAAGCTCCTATAATTCACCCCTCCACTTT. This gives the protein CASSLASGSSYNSPLHF.

The rearrangement joins TRBV3-1 (or the pseudogene TRBV3-2) to TRBJ2-7; TRBD2 matches 8 bases. Per the germline V gene, CDR1 is LGHDT and CDR2 is YNNKEL (reference sequence). There are 17 residues in the CDR3. The junction had 13 bases not matched to a gene; V was cut back by 1 base and J by 5 bases. Written as DNA, the CDR3 is TGTGCCAGCAGCCAAGCCCTTAGCGGGAAGAATGGCGACGAGCAGTACTTC. It yields the protein CASSQALSGKNGDEQYF.

The chain carries TRBV7-3 and TRBJ2-3; 9 nucleotides line up with TRBD1. The CDR3 sequence is 15 residues long. V gave up 5 bases and J gave up 0 bases; unmatched junction bases: 3. Germline V gives CDR1 SGHTA, CDR2 FQGTGA. The CDR3 loop is CASSRDRASTDTQYF. The CDR3 region has the DNA TGTGCCAGCAGCCGGGACAGGGCCAGCACAGATACGCAGTATTTT.